Presented here are 25 T cell receptor beta chains from one specimen sequenced in a study of T cells after yellow fever vaccination. TCRdb reanalysed the 5' RACE reads using MiXCR and keeps one entry per CDR3 protein. Of about 300,000 distinct CDR3 sequences detected, around 10% appear once; the ten largest clones hold around 3.4%. Specimen: CD4+ T cells sorted from PBMCs, collected 5 days after the yellow fever booster vaccination. These TCRs come from a man between 18 and 35 years old who received the YFV17D yellow fever vaccine.

The chain recombines TRBV29-1 with TRBJ1-5; D remains unclear. Trimming removed 6 bases at V and 6 bases at J, with 15 bases between. Germline CDR1 and CDR2: SQVTM and ANQGSEA. This CDR3 is built from 13 residues. The CDR3 DNA sequence: TGCAGCGTCAAAGACATGAGTGGTCAGCCCCAGCATTTT. It codes for CSVKDMSGQPQHF.

This clonotype was counted a few times. This chain uses TRBV19 with TRBJ2-4; D unresolved. Trimming left V 5 bases short and J 0 bases short, with 11 bases between. From germline, CDR1 is LNHDA and CDR2 SQIVND (reference sequence). There are 15 residues in the CDR3. CDR3: CASSPQAIAKNIQYF. The CDR3 nucleotides read TGTGCCAGTAGTCCCCAGGCAATAGCCAAAAACATTCAGTACTTC. Combining the CDR3 with reference TRBV19 and TRBJ2-4 gives the whole variable domain DGGITQSPKYLFRKEGQNVTLSCEQNLNHDAMYWYRQDPGQGLRLIYYSQIVNDFQKGDIAEGYSVSREKKESFPLTVTSAQKNPTAFYLCASSPQAIAKNIQYFGAGTRLSVL.

The chain joins TRBV18 to TRBJ2-5; 10 positions agree with TRBD2. The ends lost 0 bases at V and 5 bases at J; junction bases unmatched: 0. CDR3 length: 14 residues. Germline CDR1 is KGHSH and CDR2 is LQKENI. In nucleotides, the CDR3 is TGTGCCAGCTCACCACCAGCGGGGGGGGAGACCCAGTACTTC. Residues: CASSPPAGGETQYF.

The chain combines TRBV5-4 with TRBJ2-1, with D unresolved. This CDR3 has 13 residues. Trimming pared 3 bases from V and 8 bases from J, leaving 12 bases between. Germline V gene sequence: CDR1 SGHNT, CDR2 YYREEE (reference sequence). In nucleotides, the CDR3 is TGTGCCAGCAGCTGGACCGAGACGGATGAGCAGTTCTTC. It translates to CASSWTETDEQFF. Combining the CDR3 with reference TRBV5-4 and TRBJ2-1 gives the whole variable domain ETGVTQSPTHLIKTRGQQVTLRCSSQSGHNTVSWYQQALGQGPQFIFQYYREEENGRGNFPPRFSGLQFPNYSSELNVNALELDDSALYLCASSWTETDEQFFGPGTRLTVL.

The rearrangement links TRBV7-4 to TRBJ1-5, with D unresolved. Trimming cost V 5 bases and J 0 bases, with 14 bases left between them. Germline V CDR1 and CDR2: SGHVT, SQSDAQ. The CDR3 has 16 residues. For the CDR3, the DNA is TGTGCCAGCAGCCTCAGTCGGGCTGGTAGCAATCAGCCCCAGCATTTT. It codes for CASSLSRAGSNQPQHF.

This clonotype was detected ten times or more. The chain is built from TRBV4-1 and TRBJ2-3; the D gene is possibly TRBD1 (6 bases). Germline CDR1 MGHRA, CDR2 YSYEKL. Trimming pared 5 bases from V and 2 bases from J, leaving 14 bases between. The CDR3 has 15 amino acids. CDR3 sequence reads: CASSSGERFTDTQYF. CDR3 in DNA: TGCGCCAGCAGCTCAGGGGAGCGGTTCACAGATACGCAGTATTTT.

The chain couples TRBV5-6 to TRBJ2-7; tentatively, D is TRBD1 (5 bases). CDR1 SGHDT and CDR2 YYEEEE come from the germline V gene. Trimming took off 5 bases at V and 5 bases at J, with 17 bases between the two ends. The CDR3 totals 14 residues. The CDR3 DNA reads as TGTGCCAGCAGATTCACAGGAGAACGACACGAGCAGTACTTC. Residues: CASRFTGERHEQYF.

The J gene is TRBJ2-1, the V gene TRBV24-1; possible D gene TRBD2, 5 bases. This CDR3 contains 16 residues. Per germline, CDR1 KGHDR and CDR2 SFDVKD. The V end lost 5 bases, the J end lost 7 bases, and 20 bases lay between the germline ends. This CDR3 reads CATSAAPGELGNEQFF. CDR3 in DNA: TGTGCCACCAGTGCCGCTCCCGGGGAATTAGGAAATGAGCAGTTCTTC.

Only a few counts were recorded for this clonotype. This chain connects TRBV14 to TRBJ1-4; D uncertain. The germline CDR1 and CDR2 sequences are SGHDN and FVKESK. This CDR3 region has 13 residues. V gave up 4 bases and J gave up 5 bases, with 8 bases separating them. This CDR3 reads CASSPDLNEKLFF. For the CDR3, the DNA is TGTGCCAGCAGCCCCGACCTGAATGAAAAACTGTTTTTT.

This chain uses TRBV24-1 with TRBJ2-3; D remains ambiguous. Germline-derived CDR1 and CDR2 are KGHDR and SFDVKD. The ends were cut back, 6 bases at V and 4 bases at J, with 10 bases in the middle. The length of the CDR3 is 13 residues. The CDR3 spells CATSHQDPDTQYF. In DNA form, the CDR3 reads TGTGCCACCAGTCATCAAGACCCAGATACGCAGTATTTT.

This clonotype was seen a handful of times. The CDR3 sequence: CATSRDWAVQFF. The CDR3, as DNA: TGTGCCACCAGCAGAGATTGGGCAGTGCAGTTCTTC. The V gene is TRBV15, the J gene TRBJ2-1; D is undetermined. Germline V CDR1 and CDR2: LNHNV, YYDKDF (reference sequence). The CDR3 has 12 residues. Trimming removed 0 bases from V and 12 bases from J, with 9 bases in between.

This clonotype was seen repeatedly, ten times or more. V is TRBV5-5 and J is TRBJ2-3; 7 bases are shared with TRBD1. CDR3 length equals 16 residues. Germline V gene lookup returns CDR1 SGHKS and CDR2 YYEKEE (reference sequence). The V segment lost 4 bases and the J segment 2 bases; nucleotides outside the gene matches: 10. CDR3 amino acids: CASSLKLTGITDTQYF. In DNA, the CDR3 is TGTGCCAGCAGCCTAAAACTGACAGGGATCACAGATACGCAGTATTTT.

This chain links TRBV7-2 with TRBJ2-1; 10 bases are shared with TRBD2. J gave up 6 bases and V 6 bases, and 14 bases lay outside the gene matches. Germline assignment: CDR1 SGHTA and CDR2 FQGNSA. The CDR3 spans 17 residues. CDR3 amino acids: CASSRQSSGGAVNEQFF. In DNA form, the CDR3 reads TGTGCCAGCAGTCGGCAATCGAGCGGGGGGGCGGTCAATGAGCAGTTCTTC.

This clonotype was seen repeatedly, ten times or more. The V and J genes are TRBV7-2 and TRBJ1-5; D is possibly TRBD1 (6 bases). The germline gives CDR1 SGHTA, CDR2 FQGNSA. This CDR3 spans 13 amino acids. Trimming left V 5 bases short and J 5 bases short, with 10 bases between. The CDR3 is CASSPNRDQPQHF. The CDR3 bases are TGTGCCAGCAGCCCTAACAGGGATCAGCCCCAGCATTTT.

This clonotype was picked up a small number of times. The chain carries TRBV4-1 and TRBJ1-1; D gene ambiguous. Trimming pared 0 bases from V and 1 base from J, leaving 9 bases between. CDR1 is MGHRA and CDR2 is YSYEKL in the germline V gene. This CDR3 has 15 residues. Here the CDR3 DNA reads TGCGCCAGCAGCCAAGACCCTGGGAGGAACACTGAAGCTTTCTTT. It specifies CASSQDPGRNTEAFF.

V and J are TRBV12-3 or TRBV12-4 and TRBJ1-6; D might be TRBD1 (5 bases). V gave up 6 bases and J gave up 9 bases, with 12 bases separating them. CDR3 length equals 13 residues. CDR3 residues: CASSPGGSSPLHF. The CDR3 DNA reads as TGTGCCAGCAGCCCCGGGGGGTCTTCACCCCTCCACTTT.

The chain uses TRBV4-3 and TRBJ2-1; D might be TRBD2 (5 bases). CDR1 is LGHNA and CDR2 is YSLEER in the germline V gene. V was pared by 4 bases and J by 8 bases, with 24 bases between. The CDR3 consists of 17 residues. CDR3 region: CASSLCFAGVIIHEQFF. CDR3 sequence (DNA): TGCGCCAGCAGCCTCTGTTTTGCCGGGGTCATCATCCATGAGCAGTTCTTC.

Ten or more counts support this clonotype. The chain uses TRBV28 and TRBJ1-6; perhaps TRBD1 as D (5 bases). The CDR3 is 14 residues long. Trimming took off 3 bases at V and 6 bases at J, with 9 bases between the two ends. Germline CDR1 is MDHEN and CDR2 is SYDVKM. Here the CDR3 DNA reads TGTGCCAGCAGTTTGCAGGGCCCTAATTCACCCCTCCACTTT. This sequence encodes CASSLQGPNSPLHF.

The chain uses TRBV10-3 and TRBJ1-1; 8 bases line up with TRBD1. J gave up 7 bases and V 4 bases, and 5 bases lay outside the gene matches. Germline CDR1 reads ENHRY; CDR2 reads SYGVKD. There are 13 residues in the CDR3. The CDR3 coding sequence is TGTGCCATCAGTGGACAGGGGAATAATGAAGCTTTCTTT. It translates to CAISGQGNNEAFF.

V and J are TRBV18 and TRBJ1-2, with 9 bases fitting TRBD1. Germline V gene data show CDR1 as KGHSH and CDR2 as LQKENI. CDR3 length: 14 amino acids. Trimming took 5 bases from V and 8 from J; bases not matched to a gene: 9. The CDR3 bases are TGTGCCAGCTCATCGATGGGACAGGGAGACGGCTACACCTTC. This codes for CASSSMGQGDGYTF.

This clonotype was recorded many times. The chain is built from TRBV4-3 and TRBJ2-2; a weak D match, TRBD1 (6 bases). V gave up 3 bases and J gave up 7 bases, with 9 bases separating them. This CDR3 region has 13 residues. Germline CDR1 LGHNA, CDR2 YSLEER. The CDR3: CASSQGAGGELFF. CDR3 sequence (DNA): TGCGCCAGCAGCCAGGGGGCGGGCGGGGAGCTGTTTTTT.

In DNA form, the CDR3 reads TGTGCCAGCGGGGACTTTTTACGTAGCACAGATACGCAGTATTTT. Translation: CASGDFLRSTDTQYF. The V call is TRBV27, the J call TRBJ2-3, with D possibly TRBD2 on 6 matching bases. V was pared by 8 bases and J by 0 bases, with 15 bases between. CDR3 length: 15 amino acids. Germline CDR1 reads MNHEY; CDR2 reads SMNVEV (reference sequence).

CDR3 nucleotide sequence: TGTGCCAGTTTGGGCGAAGAGGGGGAGGAGCAGTACGTC. Translation: CASLGEEGEEQYV. The chain is built from TRBV27 and TRBJ2-7, with D possibly matching TRBD1 (6 bases). The CDR3 is made up of 13 amino acids. Germline V gene data show CDR1 as MNHEY and CDR2 as SMNVEV (reference sequence). Trimming took off 9 bases at V and 7 bases at J, with 19 bases between the two ends.

This chain joins TRBV10-3 and TRBJ2-7; weak D call: TRBD1 (5 bases). Germline V gives CDR1 ENHRY, CDR2 SYGVKD. Between the trimmed V and J ends, which lost 3 bases and 6 bases, there was a span of 12 bases. This CDR3 has 13 amino acids. Here the CDR3 reads CAISEVAGSEQYV. The CDR3 nucleotides read TGTGCCATCAGTGAAGTAGCAGGGTCCGAGCAGTACGTC.

This clonotype was found a few times. The chain joins TRBV5-5 to TRBJ2-5; D is possibly TRBD1 (6 bases). V lost 5 bases to trimming and J lost 5 bases, with 16 bases between them. The CDR3 sequence is 14 residues long. Germline V gene data show CDR1 as SGHKS and CDR2 as YYEKEE (reference sequence). CDR3 DNA sequence: TGTGCCAGCAGTTCTCAGGGGTACAGGGAGACCCAGTACTTC. Protein sequence: CASSSQGYRETQYF.